The source of this T cell receptor beta chain is a study of siplizumab effects on memory and regulatory T cells. The CDR3 runs to 15 residues. The J segment lost 3 bases and the V segment lost 6 bases, leaving 9 bases of the junction unmatched. The germline CDR1 and CDR2 sequences are SNHLY and FYNNEI. Study outcomes and limitations: Unstimulated naive T cells seemed to show more diversity than memory cells did, and they also seemed to be among the major contributors to the alloresponse. Proliferating Tregs taken from siplizumab cultures were not shown to have a confirmed suppressive function. About 75-97% of proliferating CD4+ or CD8+ clones had no assignable naive or memory phenotype.

The study assayed some 100,000 TCR templates per sample. Data came from immunoSEQ multiplex PCR; TCRdb stores just in-frame clones and leaves some out. The sample has some 100,000 clones, about 91% seen once. Of note for this clone: Its antigen is currently unknown.

The TCR originated in a human donor in good health. Some clones in this sample may be carry-over from other donors' samples. Input material: CD4+ T cells sorted from blood. The rearrangement uses TRBV2 and TRBJ2-5, with 8 bases aligning to TRBD1. The CDR3 region is CASSTQLTGEETQYF. The CDR3 DNA is TGTGCCAGCAGCACCCAACTGACAGGGGAAGAGACCCAGTACTTC.